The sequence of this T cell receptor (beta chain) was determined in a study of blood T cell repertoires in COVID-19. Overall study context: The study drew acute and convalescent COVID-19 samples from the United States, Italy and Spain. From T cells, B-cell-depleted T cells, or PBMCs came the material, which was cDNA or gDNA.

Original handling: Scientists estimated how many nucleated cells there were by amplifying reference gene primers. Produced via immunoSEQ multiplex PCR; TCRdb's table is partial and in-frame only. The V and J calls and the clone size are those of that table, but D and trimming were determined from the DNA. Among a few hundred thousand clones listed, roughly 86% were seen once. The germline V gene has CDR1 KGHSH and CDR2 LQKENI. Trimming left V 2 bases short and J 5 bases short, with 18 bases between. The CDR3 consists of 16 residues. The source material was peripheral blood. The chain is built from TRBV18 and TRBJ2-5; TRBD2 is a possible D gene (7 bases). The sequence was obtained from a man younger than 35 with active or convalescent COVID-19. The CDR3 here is CASSPDRGAEWETQYF. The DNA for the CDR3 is TGTGCCAGCTCACCAGATCGGGGGGCAGAATGGGAGACCCAGTACTTC.